Listed here are 21 T cell receptor beta chains from one sample, sequenced in a study of CD8 T cells in ankylosing spondylitis. Using its own MiXCR run on the 5' RACE reads, TCRdb lists one record per CDR3 protein. This table has around 130,000 distinct CDR3 sequences, roughly 6.6% appearing once. The sequenced material came from blood, either unsorted or a sorted T cell fraction (not recorded which). The receptors were gathered from a male donor with ankylosing spondylitis or in good health (not recorded which).

This chain uses TRBV7-2 with TRBJ2-7; the match to TRBD2 covers 7 bases. The CDR3 has 15 amino acids. V gave up 0 bases and J gave up 4 bases; unmatched junction bases: 6. Germline V lookup: CDR1 SGHTA, CDR2 FQGNSA. CDR3 bases: TGTGCCAGCAGCTTAGCGGGCGGGGGTAGGTACGAGCAGTACTTC. Amino acids: CASSLAGGGRYEQYF.

In its sample, this clonotype was seen many times. The chain is built from TRBV20-1 and TRBJ2-5; D remains ambiguous. The V end lost 5 bases, the J end lost 3 bases, and 10 bases lay between the germline ends. Germline V gives CDR1 DFQATT, CDR2 SNEGSKA (reference sequence). The CDR3 loop spans 12 amino acids. The chain's CDR3 is CSAPGPKETQYF. The CDR3 bases are TGCAGTGCTCCCGGTCCGAAAGAGACCCAGTACTTC.

This clonotype was seen at least ten times. This rearrangement joins TRBV29-1 to TRBJ1-2; 7 bases line up with TRBD1. V lost 3 bases and J lost 3; bases outside the gene matches: 4. The CDR3 consists of 13 residues. Germline V lookup: CDR1 SQVTM, CDR2 ANQGSEA. CDR3 sequence (DNA): TGCAGCGTTGAGACAGGGTGGGACTATGGCTACACCTTC. Translation: CSVETGWDYGYTF.

In this sample, this clonotype turned up many times. The chain uses TRBV9 and TRBJ2-2; possibly TRBD2 for D (7 bases). Per the germline V gene, CDR1 is SGDLS and CDR2 is YYNGEE. This CDR3 region has 18 residues. Trimming removed 3 bases at V and 0 bases at J, with 18 bases between. The CDR3 bases are TGTGCCAGCAGCGCATCCGGGGGGCAGTGGACGAACACCGGGGAGCTGTTTTTT. Its translation is CASSASGGQWTNTGELFF.

Ten or more counts support this clonotype. The chain combines TRBV11-2 with TRBJ2-7; 7 bases are a match to TRBD2. CDR1 is SGHAT and CDR2 is FQNNGV in the germline V gene. The CDR3 consists of 17 residues. Trimming cost V 5 bases and J 3 bases; bases outside gene matches: 16. CDR3 in amino acids: CASSLRGRLAESYEQYF. In DNA form, the CDR3 reads TGTGCCAGCAGCCTTAGAGGCCGACTAGCAGAAAGCTACGAGCAGTACTTC.

This clonotype occurred many times. The CDR3 region is CASSQTGATGELFF. The CDR3 DNA sequence: TGCGCCAGCAGCCAGACAGGGGCCACCGGGGAGCTGTTTTTT. The genes are TRBV5-1 and TRBJ2-2, with TRBD1 identical over 8 bases. Losses at the gene ends were 4 bases for V and 4 bases for J; bases not matched to a gene: 3. The CDR3 runs 14 residues. CDR1 SGHRS and CDR2 YFSETQ come from the germline V gene.

This clonotype occurred many times. The CDR3 spells CSAISTLSSLHF. CDR3 sequence (DNA): TGCAGTGCTATCTCTACCCTCTCCTCCCTCCACTTT. The V gene is TRBV20-1, the J gene TRBJ1-6; D is unresolved. Germline CDR1 reads DFQATT; CDR2 reads SNEGSKA (reference sequence). V dropped 4 bases and J dropped 14 bases, with 15 bases sitting between them. The CDR3 runs 12 residues.

This clonotype was picked up many times. The CDR3 reads CASAVRGEQPQHF. In nucleotides, the CDR3 is TGTGCCAGCGCCGTGCGGGGGGAACAGCCCCAGCATTTT. The chain carries TRBV12-3 or TRBV12-4 and TRBJ1-5, with D maybe TRBD1 (5 bases). Trimming removed 8 bases at V and 7 bases at J, with 15 bases between. The CDR3 has 13 amino acids.

The genes are TRBV23-1 and TRBJ2-4; 11 bases fit TRBD1. TRBV23-1 is given ORF status, its function remaining uncertain. The V and J ends lost 0 bases and 8 bases, in that order; junction bases with no gene match: 0. This CDR3 has 14 residues. CDR3 amino acids: CASSQSGQGDIQYF. CDR3 in DNA: TGCGCCAGCAGTCAATCGGGACAGGGGGACATTCAGTACTTC.

This clonotype was seen at least ten times. This rearrangement joins TRBV28 to TRBJ2-7; TRBD2 aligns across 12 bases. V shed 10 bases, J shed 6 bases, and the junction held 4 bases outside the gene matches. The CDR3 totals 12 residues. CDR1 is MDHEN and CDR2 is SYDVKM in the germline V gene. The CDR3 sequence: CATLAGGGEQYF. The CDR3 DNA follows: TGTGCCACACTAGCGGGAGGTGGCGAGCAGTACTTC.

This clonotype was detected many times. This chain links TRBV5-6 with TRBJ2-2; D unresolved. Per germline, CDR1 SGHDT and CDR2 YYEEEE. The CDR3 length is 16 residues. V was trimmed by 2 bases and J by 2 bases, leaving 13 bases between them. CDR3: CASSFYRTRNTGELFF. The CDR3 DNA reads TGTGCCAGCAGCTTTTACCGGACCAGAAACACCGGGGAGCTGTTTTTT.

Only a few counts were recorded for this clonotype. The CDR3 DNA reads as TGTGCCAGCAGCTCCAAGACAGGGGTAACTGAAGCTTTCTTT. Translating gives CASSSKTGVTEAFF. The J gene is TRBJ1-1, the V gene TRBV7-3, with TRBD1 matching over 8 bases. Trimming at V came to 4 bases and at J to 5 bases, leaving 6 bases not matched to a gene. CDR3 length: 14 amino acids. CDR1 and CDR2 (germline): SGHTA, FQGTGA.

This clonotype was detected many times. The gene calls are TRBV5-1 and TRBJ1-4, with TRBD1 matching over 9 bases. With 4 bases clipped from V and 6 bases from J, the junction kept 16 bases outside the gene matches. The germline gives CDR1 SGHRS, CDR2 YFSETQ. The CDR3 runs to 18 residues. The chain's CDR3 is CASSPDRGLRIPHEKLFF. The CDR3 DNA reads as TGCGCCAGCAGCCCGGACAGGGGCCTTCGTATCCCCCATGAAAAACTGTTTTTT.

This clonotype was counted ten times or more. The chain is built from TRBV21-1 and TRBJ1-5; the table's D call of TRBD1 was not tested on the DNA. TRBV21-1 is listed as a pseudogene. The CDR3 has 19 amino acids. The CDR3 region is CASSKWVGQASGSNQPQHF. The CDR3 coding sequence is TGTGCCAGCAGCAAATGGGTGGGGCAGGCGAGTGGTAGCAATCAGCCCCAGCATTTT.

The sample holds many counts of this clonotype. The chain employs TRBV5-1 and TRBJ2-7; D tentatively reads TRBD1 or TRBD2 (5 bases each). The CDR3 sequence is 16 residues long. Germline values: CDR1 SGHRS, CDR2 YFSETQ. V was shortened by 4 bases and J by 5 bases, with 22 bases between the two germline ends. The CDR3 here is CASSPRGALEFNEQYF. DNA for the CDR3: TGCGCCAGCAGCCCCCGAGGGGCATTAGAATTCAACGAGCAGTACTTC.

The table lists this clonotype with many counts. The gene calls are TRBV5-5 and TRBJ2-2, with D perhaps matching TRBD1 (5 bases). The V gene's germline CDR1 is SGHKS and CDR2 YYEKEE (reference sequence). The V and J ends lost 0 bases and 9 bases respectively, with 15 bases between them. CDR3 length: 15 residues. The CDR3 spells CASSLEPGMGRELFF. The CDR3 bases are TGTGCCAGCAGCTTGGAGCCAGGGATGGGTAGGGAGCTGTTTTTT. Supplemented by reference TRBV5-5 and TRBJ2-2, the full variable domain reads DAGVTQSPTHLIKTRGQQVTLRCSPISGHKSVSWYQQVLGQGPQFIFQYYEKEERGRGNFPDRFSARQFPNYSSELNVNALLLGDSALYLCASSLEPGMGRELFFGEGSRLTVL.

This clonotype was picked up many times. The junction departs from germline at one end; a sequencing error may be responsible. The genes are TRBV3-1 and TRBJ2-7, with D hard to call. The CDR3 length is 13 residues. The germline gives CDR1 LGHDT, CDR2 YNNKEL (reference sequence). In DNA form, the CDR3 reads TGTGCCAGCAGCCAAGATCGGGTAAGACAACCCACCTTC. Its translation: CASSQDRVRQPTF.

This clonotype was counted at least ten times. The chain combines TRBV5-1 with TRBJ2-2, with 11 bases aligning to TRBD1. Germline loops: CDR1 SGHRS, CDR2 YFSETQ. J was trimmed by 5 bases and V by 5 bases; bases with no gene match: 8. The length of the CDR3 is 16 residues. CDR3 loop: CASRPPGTGGTGELFF. CDR3 coding DNA: TGCGCCAGCAGACCTCCCGGGACAGGGGGTACCGGGGAGCTGTTTTTT.

This clonotype has ten or more counts. The chain recombines TRBV5-1 with TRBJ1-4; D uncertain. CDR3 length equals 14 residues. The germline V gene has CDR1 SGHRS and CDR2 YFSETQ. The V end lost 5 bases, the J end lost 5 bases, and 13 bases lay between the germline ends. Here the CDR3 reads CASRISLLNEKLFF. In nucleotides, the CDR3 is TGCGCCAGCAGAATTAGCTTGCTGAATGAAAAACTGTTTTTT.

This clonotype was counted ten times or more. V gene TRBV10-3 combines with J gene TRBJ2-1; D call uncertain. V was cut by 3 bases and J by 5 bases, with 8 bases left in between. This CDR3 comprises 13 residues. Germline values: CDR1 ENHRY, CDR2 SYGVKD. CDR3 sequence (DNA): TGTGCCATCAGTGACCTAGGTCACAATGAGCAGTTCTTC. Translating gives CAISDLGHNEQFF.

This clonotype was detected a few times. This rearrangement joins TRBV18 to TRBJ2-5; D is perhaps TRBD2 (5 bases). The CDR3 has 13 residues. The germline V and J ends were trimmed by 3 bases and 5 bases, with 10 bases remaining between them. Germline CDR1 and CDR2: KGHSH and LQKENI. CDR3 in DNA: TGTGCCAGCTCACCGAGGGCGGTTGAGACCCAGTACTTC. Residues: CASSPRAVETQYF.